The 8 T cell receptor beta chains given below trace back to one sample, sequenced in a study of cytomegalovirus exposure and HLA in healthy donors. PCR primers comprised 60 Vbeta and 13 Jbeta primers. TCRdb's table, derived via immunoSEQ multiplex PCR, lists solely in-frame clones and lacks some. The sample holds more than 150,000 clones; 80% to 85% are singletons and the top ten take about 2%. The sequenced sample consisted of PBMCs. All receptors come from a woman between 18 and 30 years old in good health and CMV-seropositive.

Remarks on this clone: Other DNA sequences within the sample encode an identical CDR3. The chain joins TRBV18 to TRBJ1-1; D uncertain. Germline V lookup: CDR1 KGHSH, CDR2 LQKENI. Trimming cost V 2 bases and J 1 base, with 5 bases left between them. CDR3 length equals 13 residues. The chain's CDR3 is CASSPAENTEAFF. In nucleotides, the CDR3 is TGTGCCAGCTCACCAGCAGAGAACACTGAAGCTTTCTTT.

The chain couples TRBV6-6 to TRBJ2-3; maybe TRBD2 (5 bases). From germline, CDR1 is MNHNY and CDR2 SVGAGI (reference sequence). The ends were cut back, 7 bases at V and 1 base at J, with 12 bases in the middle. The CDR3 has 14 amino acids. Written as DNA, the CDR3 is TGTGCCAGCATATACGGGGTTGGCACAGATACGCAGTATTTT. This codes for CASIYGVGTDTQYF.

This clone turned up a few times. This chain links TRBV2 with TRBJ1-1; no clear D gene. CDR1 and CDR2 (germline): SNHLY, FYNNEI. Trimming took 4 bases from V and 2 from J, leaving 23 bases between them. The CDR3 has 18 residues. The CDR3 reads CASSARGLVVSFNTEAFF. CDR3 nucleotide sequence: TGTGCCAGCAGTGCACGAGGTTTAGTTGTATCCTTCAACACTGAAGCTTTCTTT.

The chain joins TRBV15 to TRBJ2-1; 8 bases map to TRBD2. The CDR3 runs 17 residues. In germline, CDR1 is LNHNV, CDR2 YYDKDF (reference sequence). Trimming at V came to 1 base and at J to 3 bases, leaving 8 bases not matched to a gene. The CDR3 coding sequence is TGTGCCACCAGCAGAGGTCGGTTCAGCGGGGGCTACAATGAGCAGTTCTTC. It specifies CATSRGRFSGGYNEQFF.

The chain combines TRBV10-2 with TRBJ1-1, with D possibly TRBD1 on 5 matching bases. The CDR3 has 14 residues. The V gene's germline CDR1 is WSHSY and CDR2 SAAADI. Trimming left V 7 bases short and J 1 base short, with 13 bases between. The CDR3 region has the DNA TGCGCCAGCACCATGGGGGGGACGAACACTGAAGCTTTCTTT. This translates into CASTMGGTNTEAFF.

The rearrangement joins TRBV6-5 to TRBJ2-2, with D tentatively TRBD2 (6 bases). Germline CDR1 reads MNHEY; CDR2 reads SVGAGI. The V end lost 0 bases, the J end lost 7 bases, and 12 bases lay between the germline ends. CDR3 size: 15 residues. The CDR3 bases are TGTGCCAGCAGTTACTCGATAGCGGTCGGCGGGGAGCTGTTTTTT. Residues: CASSYSIAVGGELFF.

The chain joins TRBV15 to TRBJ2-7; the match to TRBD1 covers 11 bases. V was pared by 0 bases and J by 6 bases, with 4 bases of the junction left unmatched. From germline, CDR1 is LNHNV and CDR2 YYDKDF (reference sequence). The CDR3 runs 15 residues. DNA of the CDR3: TGTGCCACCAGCAGAGATAGGACAGGGGGCTCCGAGCAGTACTTC. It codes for CATSRDRTGGSEQYF.

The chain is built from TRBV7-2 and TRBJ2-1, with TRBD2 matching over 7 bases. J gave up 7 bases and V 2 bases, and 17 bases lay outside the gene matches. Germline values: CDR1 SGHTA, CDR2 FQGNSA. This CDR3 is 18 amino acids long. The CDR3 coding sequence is TGTGCCAGCAGCTTAAGTGGACTAGGTGGACTACCCGCTAATGAGCAGTTCTTC. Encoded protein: CASSLSGLGGLPANEQFF. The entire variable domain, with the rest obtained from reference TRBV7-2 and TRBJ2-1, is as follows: GAGVSQSPSNKVTEKGKDVELRCDPISGHTALYWYRQSLGQGLEFLIYFQGNSAPDKSGLPSDRFSAERTGGSVSTLTIQRTQQEDSAVYLCASSLSGLGGLPANEQFFGPGTRLTVL.